Presented here are 26 T cell receptor beta chains from one specimen sequenced in a study of identical twins' blood T cells. TCRdb re-called the 5' RACE reads with MiXCR, one entry per CDR3 protein. The sample has 300,000 to 450,000 distinct CDR3 sequences, 25% to 35% seen once. Sequencing was performed on PBMCs. These receptor sequences come from a woman aged 18 to 55 in good health.

Of note for this clonotype: A much larger clone sits a single nucleotide away, making a read error possible. The chain carries TRBV5-1 and TRBJ1-1; D may be TRBD1 (6 bases). The germline CDR1 and CDR2 sequences are SGHRS and YFSETQ. This CDR3 is 13 amino acids long. CDR3 sequence: CARSFRGNTEAFF. The CDR3 DNA reads as TGCGCCAGAAGCTTCAGGGGAAACACTGAAGCTTTCTTT.

In its sample, this clonotype was seen once. The rearrangement joins TRBV21-1 to TRBJ2-1; TRBD2, the table's D call, was not compared with the DNA. TRBV21-1 is noted as a pseudogene. The CDR3 is 13 residues long. CDR3 region: CARIGGTYNEQFF. CDR3 sequence (DNA): TGTGCCAGGATAGGCGGGACCTACAATGAGCAGTTCTTC.

CDR3 sequence reads: CASKIWGFSYNEQFF. The CDR3, as DNA: TGTGCCAGCAAAATTTGGGGCTTCTCCTACAATGAGCAGTTCTTC. The chain combines TRBV5-6 with TRBJ2-1; D possibly corresponds to TRBD1 (5 bases). This CDR3 has 15 residues. Trimming took 6 bases from V and 0 from J, leaving 13 bases between them. Germline CDR1 is SGHDT and CDR2 is YYEEEE.

This chain connects TRBV20-1 to TRBJ1-2, with D possibly matching TRBD1 (5 bases). This CDR3 contains 16 residues. V was trimmed by 0 bases and J by 3 bases, leaving 17 bases between them. Per germline, CDR1 DFQATT and CDR2 SNEGSKA (reference sequence). As DNA, the CDR3 is TGCAGTGCTAGAGATGAATCGGGGCCCGGGCACTATGGCTACACCTTC. It is translated as CSARDESGPGHYGYTF.

V usage is TRBV20-1 and J usage is TRBJ1-4; D unclear. Germline CDR1 DFQATT, CDR2 SNEGSKA (reference sequence). This CDR3 region has 13 residues. V lost 0 bases to trimming and J lost 0 bases, with 2 bases between them. CDR3 nucleotide sequence: TGCAGTGCTAGAGAAACAACTAATGAAAAACTGTTTTTT. It specifies CSARETTNEKLFF.

This clonotype appeared a few times. This chain joins TRBV20-1 and TRBJ2-7; 9 bases are a match to TRBD1. The germline V gene has CDR1 DFQATT and CDR2 SNEGSKA (reference sequence). V lost 7 bases to trimming and J lost 3 bases; unmatched junction nucleotides: 7. CDR3 size: 13 residues. CDR3 DNA sequence: TGCAGTGTGCCGGGACAGGGATTCTACGAGCAGTACTTC. Translating it yields CSVPGQGFYEQYF.

V and J are TRBV6-5 and TRBJ1-1; the D is unclear. CDR3 length equals 13 residues. Germline assignment: CDR1 MNHEY and CDR2 SVGAGI. V lost 8 bases, J lost 4 bases, and 14 bases lay in between. The CDR3 spells CASGRGTRTEAFF. CDR3 nucleotide sequence: TGTGCCAGCGGACGGGGAACGCGCACTGAAGCTTTCTTT.

A remark on this clonotype: Since a much larger clone is just one base distant, this may be a read error. V gene TRBV20-1 combines with J gene TRBJ2-7; 7 bases fit TRBD2. Trimming removed 2 bases from V and 3 bases from J; junction bases left unmatched: 7. This CDR3 is built from 14 residues. The germline V gene encodes CDR1 DFQATT and CDR2 SNEGSKA (reference sequence). The CDR3, as DNA: TGCAGTGCTAGATATGAGCGGGACTACTACGAGCAGTACTTC. Its protein is CSARYERDYYEQYF.

This chain connects TRBV20-1 to TRBJ1-2; possible D gene TRBD1, 6 bases. The V end lost 5 bases, the J end lost 0 bases, and 16 bases lay between the germline ends. Germline V gene sequence: CDR1 DFQATT, CDR2 SNEGSKA (reference sequence). The CDR3 covers 15 residues. This CDR3 reads CSAQPRDTSNYGYTF. The CDR3 nucleotides are TGCAGTGCTCAACCCCGGGACACCTCTAACTATGGCTACACCTTC.

The genes are TRBV10-2 and TRBJ2-1; a weak D match, TRBD2 (6 bases). Per the germline V gene, CDR1 is WSHSY and CDR2 is SAAADI. This CDR3 has 14 amino acids. Trimming took 9 bases from V and 3 from J, leaving 15 bases between them. CDR3 region: CASSLASGYNEQFF. The CDR3 DNA is TGCGCCAGTTCTCTAGCGAGCGGCTACAATGAGCAGTTCTTC.

V and J are TRBV7-2 and TRBJ1-2; no reliable D call. CDR3 size: 17 residues. The V end was cut by 6 bases, the J end by 3 bases, with 23 bases between. The germline gives CDR1 SGHTA, CDR2 FQGNSA. The CDR3 DNA is TGTGCCAGCAGGCCACCACGAGGGTGGACCCCGGACTATGGCTACACCTTC. It encodes CASRPPRGWTPDYGYTF.

This clonotype was recorded many times. This chain uses TRBV5-1 with TRBJ2-1, with TRBD1 matching 9 bases. With 4 bases clipped from V and 4 bases from J, the junction kept 6 bases outside the gene matches. Germline V gives CDR1 SGHRS, CDR2 YFSETQ. The CDR3 is made up of 15 amino acids. The CDR3 DNA is TGCGCCAGCAGCCCGGACAGGGGACCTTACAATGAGCAGTTCTTC. It specifies CASSPDRGPYNEQFF.

The chain is built from TRBV4-2 and TRBJ1-1; D gene uncertain. Trimming stripped 1 base from V and 7 bases from J, with 13 bases between. Germline values: CDR1 LGHNA, CDR2 YNFKEQ. This CDR3 spans 14 amino acids. CDR3 sequence: CASSQGPGIGEAFF. The CDR3 coding sequence is TGTGCCAGCAGCCAAGGTCCGGGAATTGGTGAAGCTTTCTTT.

V usage is TRBV16 and J usage is TRBJ2-7; D call uncertain. There are 15 residues in the CDR3. Germline-derived CDR1 and CDR2 are KGHSY and FQNENV. Deletions cut 0 bases from V and 2 bases from J, with 11 bases between. CDR3 bases: TGTGCCAGCAGCCAATCCCCCGGCCACCCCTACGAGCAGTACTTC. Its protein product is CASSQSPGHPYEQYF.

This clonotype has just a few counts. V gene TRBV6-2 or TRBV6-3 combines with J gene TRBJ2-1; the match to TRBD2 covers 8 bases. This CDR3 has 17 residues. Germline values: CDR1 MNHEY, CDR2 SVGEGT. The V segment lost 2 bases and the J segment 7 bases; nucleotides outside the gene matches: 13. In nucleotides, the CDR3 is TGTGCCAGCAGTTACCCGGGGACTAGTAGTATCAGAAATGAGCAGTTCTTC. Its protein is CASSYPGTSSIRNEQFF.

This clonotype has more than one count but fewer than ten. The rearrangement uses TRBV5-1 and TRBJ1-1; TRBD1 matches 7 bases. Germline V gene data show CDR1 as SGHRS and CDR2 as YFSETQ. V shed 2 bases and J 1 base; nucleotides not matched to a gene: 5. This CDR3 has 15 amino acids. The CDR3 DNA sequence: TGCGCCAGCAGCTTATCTGGACAGGCGAACACTGAAGCTTTCTTT. Translated, it gives CASSLSGQANTEAFF.

This clonotype was seen more than once but under ten times. The chain links TRBV20-1 to TRBJ2-1; the match to TRBD2 covers 8 bases. The CDR3 spans 13 residues. Trimming removed 5 bases from V and 4 bases from J; junction bases left unmatched: 4. Germline V CDR1 and CDR2: DFQATT, SNEGSKA (reference sequence). This chain's CDR3 is CSASGRVYNEQFF. CDR3 bases: TGCAGTGCTTCCGGGAGGGTATACAATGAGCAGTTCTTC.

The chain has TRBV16 and TRBJ1-5; D not resolved. Germline values: CDR1 KGHSY, CDR2 FQNENV. Trimming left V 6 bases short and J 3 bases short, with 18 bases between. The CDR3 runs to 16 residues. The DNA of the CDR3 is TGTGCCAGCAGTCAAACCCTAAGTCGGAACAATCAGCCCCAGCATTTT. Its protein product is CASSQTLSRNNQPQHF.

The chain links TRBV19 to TRBJ1-1; 9 nucleotides agree with TRBD1. V lost 5 bases and J lost 8; bases outside the gene matches: 3. The CDR3 sequence is 12 residues long. Germline-derived CDR1 and CDR2 are LNHDA and SQIVND (reference sequence). CDR3 protein: CASSVGTGEAFF. DNA for the CDR3: TGTGCCAGTAGTGTTGGGACAGGGGAAGCTTTCTTT. Full variable domain (rest looked up from reference TRBV19 and TRBJ1-1): DGGITQSPKYLFRKEGQNVTLSCEQNLNHDAMYWYRQDPGQGLRLIYYSQIVNDFQKGDIAEGYSVSREKKESFPLTVTSAQKNPTAFYLCASSVGTGEAFFGQGTRLTVV.

Of note for this clonotype: One junction end does not reproduce the germline sequence, and a read error may be involved. This rearrangement joins TRBV9 to TRBJ2-3, with TRBD2 matching over 8 bases. Per the germline V gene, CDR1 is SGDLS and CDR2 is YYNGEE. The CDR3 sequence is 10 residues long. The CDR3 loop is CACSGGTQYF. In DNA form, the CDR3 reads TGTGCCTGCAGCGGGGGTACGCAGTATTTT.

The chain is built from TRBV20-1 and TRBJ1-6; 7 bases line up with TRBD1. The trim removed 5 bases at V and 5 bases at J, leaving 9 bases unmatched. There are 15 residues in the CDR3. Germline V lookup: CDR1 DFQATT, CDR2 SNEGSKA (reference sequence). Here the CDR3 DNA reads TGCAGTGCTGTCAGACCGGGACAGAATAATTCACCCCTCCACTTT. It translates to CSAVRPGQNNSPLHF.

This clonotype was detected only a few times. The rearrangement uses TRBV5-1 and TRBJ2-1; D assignment may be TRBD1 or TRBD2 (5 bases each). V was trimmed by 4 bases and J by 6 bases, leaving 14 bases between them. Germline V gene data show CDR1 as SGHRS and CDR2 as YFSETQ. The CDR3 runs 14 residues. The CDR3 nucleotides read TGCGCCAGCAGCCGGGACGGAAAACCCAATGAGCAGTTCTTC. This gives the protein CASSRDGKPNEQFF.

This rearrangement joins TRBV2 to TRBJ1-2; D gene unclear. Germline V gives CDR1 SNHLY, CDR2 FYNNEI. V gave up 7 bases and J gave up 8 bases, with 17 bases separating them. The CDR3 spans 13 residues. This CDR3 is CASTIISDIGYTF. CDR3 DNA: TGTGCCAGCACCATAATCTCAGATATCGGCTACACCTTC.

This chain uses TRBV7-9 with TRBJ1-4, with D uncertain. CDR3 size: 13 residues. The V and J ends lost 10 bases and 11 bases respectively, with 20 bases between them. CDR1 is SEHNR, CDR2 FQNEAQ, per germline (reference sequence). The CDR3 loop reads CAIEGGRLGKLFF. For the CDR3, the DNA is TGTGCCATCGAGGGAGGGCGTCTAGGGAAACTGTTTTTT.

This sequence joins TRBV2 and TRBJ2-6; the match to TRBD2 covers 7 bases. CDR1 and CDR2 (germline): SNHLY, FYNNEI. The CDR3 is 21 residues long. Germline trimming cut 0 bases from V and 8 bases from J; bases unmatched to any gene: 22. The CDR3 is CASSEAFYVPLAPLAPNVLTF. CDR3 coding DNA: TGTGCCAGCAGTGAAGCATTTTATGTGCCACTAGCGCCCCTGGCGCCCAACGTCCTGACTTTC.

This chain joins TRBV7-9 and TRBJ1-1; TRBD1 might be the D (5 bases). V dropped 5 bases and J dropped 3 bases, with 13 bases sitting between them. CDR3 size: 14 residues. CDR1 and CDR2 from the germline V gene are SEHNR and FQNEAQ (reference sequence). CDR3 sequence reads: CASSPSGGDTEAFF. As DNA, the CDR3 is TGTGCCAGCAGCCCCTCCGGGGGAGACACTGAAGCTTTCTTT.